This entry lists 21 T cell receptor beta chains sequenced from one sample in a study of T cell responses to AZD1222 COVID-19 vaccine. Assay: immunoSEQ multiplex PCR; the TCRdb copy retains only in-frame clones and omits some. The table has about 150,000 clones, around nine tenths seen once. The starting material was peripheral blood, obtained after recovery from COVID-19. The origin of the receptors is an adult who had recovered from COVID-19.

The V and J genes are TRBV19 and TRBJ2-7; TRBD1 matches at 10 bases. Germline V gene sequence: CDR1 LNHDA, CDR2 SQIVND (reference sequence). With 4 bases clipped from V and 3 bases from J, the junction kept 9 bases outside the gene matches. This CDR3 spans 16 amino acids. The CDR3: CASSRRQGALFYEQYF. CDR3 nucleotides: TGTGCCAGTAGTAGGAGACAGGGGGCACTCTTCTACGAGCAGTACTTC.

The rearrangement uses TRBV7-9 and TRBJ2-7; 7 bases fit TRBD1. The V gene's germline CDR1 is SEHNR and CDR2 FQNEAQ (reference sequence). The CDR3 has 15 amino acids. After removal of 1 base from V and 3 bases from J, the junction contained 6 bases not matched to a gene. The CDR3 spells CASSLDRGSIYEQYF. CDR3 DNA sequence: TGTGCCAGCAGCTTAGACAGGGGATCTATCTACGAGCAGTACTTC.

The gene calls are TRBV6-1 and TRBJ1-1, with D unresolved. Germline assignment: CDR1 MNHNS and CDR2 SASEGT. Deletions cut 1 base from V and 0 bases from J, with 3 bases between. The CDR3 has 13 residues. The CDR3 nucleotides are TGTGCCAGCAGTGAAGGTATGAACACTGAAGCTTTCTTT. This translates into CASSEGMNTEAFF.

The chain carries TRBV4-1 and TRBJ1-3, with D perhaps TRBD1 (5 bases). The CDR3 covers 16 residues. With 1 base removed from V and 6 bases from J, the gap between germline ends came to 16 bases. Germline assignment: CDR1 MGHRA and CDR2 YSYEKL. The CDR3 DNA sequence: TGCGCCAGCAGCCAAGTCCCCCCCAGGGTGGCAAACACCATATATTTT. It translates to CASSQVPPRVANTIYF.

The chain recombines TRBV6-6 with TRBJ1-6; 11 nucleotides line up with TRBD1. Germline CDR1 MNHNY, CDR2 SVGAGI (reference sequence). The junction had 14 bases not matched to a gene; V was cut back by 5 bases and J by 11 bases. The CDR3 spans 17 residues. CDR3 nucleotide sequence: TGTGCCAGCAGTCAGCAGCCTCTCGGGACAGGGGGTCCACCCCTCCACTTT. It translates to CASSQQPLGTGGPPLHF.

The chain carries TRBV15 and TRBJ1-1; D not certain. V dropped 0 bases and J dropped 2 bases, with 10 bases sitting between them. The length of the CDR3 is 15 residues. CDR1 LNHNV and CDR2 YYDKDF come from the germline V gene (reference sequence). CDR3 region: CATSRDLAGNTEAFF. For the CDR3, the DNA is TGTGCCACCAGCAGAGATTTAGCGGGAAACACTGAAGCTTTCTTT.

V usage is TRBV19 and J usage is TRBJ2-7; D remains ambiguous. This CDR3 is built from 14 residues. Trimming left V 3 bases short and J 0 bases short, with 9 bases between. In germline, CDR1 is LNHDA, CDR2 SQIVND (reference sequence). CDR3 in amino acids: CASSIGQRSYEQYF. The CDR3 DNA reads TGTGCCAGTAGTATTGGGCAGCGCTCCTACGAGCAGTACTTC.

A single count supports this clone. The chain recombines TRBV6-4 with TRBJ2-3; D possibly uses TRBD1 or TRBD2 (5 bases each). The V end lost 2 bases, the J end lost 2 bases, and 11 bases lay between the germline ends. The CDR3 loop spans 15 amino acids. CDR1 and CDR2 from the germline V gene are MRHNA and SNTAGT. The CDR3 loop is CASSDRPGTTDTQYF. The CDR3 DNA is TGTGCCAGCAGTGACCGTCCCGGGACCACAGATACGCAGTATTTT.

This chain connects TRBV10-3 to TRBJ2-5, with TRBD2 identical over 15 bases. The CDR3 length is 17 residues. Germline trimming cut 2 bases from V and 5 bases from J; bases unmatched to any gene: 6. Per the germline V gene, CDR1 is ENHRY and CDR2 is SYGVKD. The CDR3 loop reads CAISEPGTSGGKETQYF. The CDR3 DNA reads as TGTGCCATCAGTGAGCCAGGGACTAGCGGGGGGAAGGAGACCCAGTACTTC.

The genes are TRBV5-1 and TRBJ2-2; D not certain. Trimming pared 0 bases from V and 1 base from J, leaving 10 bases between. Germline V lookup: CDR1 SGHRS, CDR2 YFSETQ. The CDR3 is 16 amino acids. CDR3 sequence: CASSLDPGLNTGELFF. The CDR3 DNA reads TGCGCCAGCAGCTTGGATCCGGGTCTGAACACCGGGGAGCTGTTTTTT.

The chain has TRBV28 and TRBJ2-7; 7 nucleotides agree with TRBD2. CDR1 and CDR2 (germline): MDHEN, SYDVKM. The CDR3 loop spans 19 amino acids. V gave up 5 bases and J gave up 0 bases; unmatched junction bases: 19. The CDR3 protein is CASSGRVTRGSKSSYEQYF. CDR3 nucleotides: TGTGCCAGCAGTGGGAGGGTGACCCGGGGCTCAAAGTCCTCCTACGAGCAGTACTTC. The full variable domain, its missing parts supplied by reference TRBV28 and TRBJ2-7, is DVKVTQSSRYLVKRTGEKVFLECVQDMDHENMFWYRQDPGLGLRLIYFSYDVKMKEKGDIPEGYSVSREKKERFSLILESASTNQTSMYLCASSGRVTRGSKSSYEQYFGPGTRLTVT.

The chain joins TRBV3-1 (or the pseudogene TRBV3-2) to TRBJ1-1; tentatively, D is TRBD1 (5 bases). The V gene lost 5 bases and the J gene lost 3 bases, with 10 bases spanning the gap. In germline, CDR1 is LGHDT, CDR2 YNNKEL (reference sequence). CDR3 length: 13 residues. The CDR3 nucleotides are TGTGCCAGCAGCGCTCGACAGTACACTGAAGCTTTCTTT. This sequence encodes CASSARQYTEAFF.

This clone was observed a single time. The CDR3 region has the DNA TGTGCCAGCAGCTTTGGACTGGGAATAGAGACCCAGTACTTC. This translates into CASSFGLGIETQYF. The chain couples TRBV7-2 to TRBJ2-5, with D perhaps TRBD2 (5 bases). Germline lookup yields CDR1 SGHTA and CDR2 FQGNSA. The V end lost 3 bases, the J end lost 4 bases, and 12 bases lay between the germline ends. The CDR3 consists of 14 residues.

The chain combines TRBV19 with TRBJ2-5; D is possibly TRBD2 (5 bases). Trimming removed 5 bases from V and 3 bases from J, with 13 bases in between. CDR1 is LNHDA, CDR2 SQIVND, per germline (reference sequence). This CDR3 is built from 14 residues. The chain's CDR3 is CASSVRDGEETQYF. Written as DNA, the CDR3 is TGTGCCAGTAGTGTGAGGGATGGGGAAGAGACCCAGTACTTC.

The table lists this clone with a count of one. This chain links TRBV27 with TRBJ2-7; 8 bases are shared with TRBD2. The CDR3 length is 14 residues. The germline V gene has CDR1 MNHEY and CDR2 SMNVEV (reference sequence). With 6 bases clipped from V and 4 bases from J, the junction kept 8 bases outside the gene matches. Written as DNA, the CDR3 is TGTGCCAGCAGGCCAGTAGCGGGACCTTACGAGCAGTACTTC. This translates into CASRPVAGPYEQYF.

J is TRBJ1-2 and V is TRBV19, with 9 nucleotides matching TRBD1. Germline CDR1 LNHDA, CDR2 SQIVND (reference sequence). This CDR3 has 13 residues. The V gene end was trimmed by 3 bases and the J gene end by 8 bases; junction bases not matched to a gene: 4. In DNA form, the CDR3 reads TGTGCCAGTAGTATTGGACAGGGGTGGGGCTACACCTTC. Amino acid sequence: CASSIGQGWGYTF.

The V gene is TRBV5-8, the J gene TRBJ2-1; TRBD2 aligns across 11 bases. Germline V gene lookup returns CDR1 SGHTS and CDR2 YDEGEE. J lost 14 bases, V lost 4 bases, and 11 bases had no gene match. The CDR3 spans 14 residues. The CDR3 bases are TGTGCCAGCAGCCCCGGACTAGCGGGCCTGGCAGAGTTCTTC. Protein: CASSPGLAGLAEFF. Full variable domain (rest looked up from reference TRBV5-8 and TRBJ2-1): EAGVTQSPTHLIKTRGQQATLRCSPISGHTSVYWYQQALGLGLQFLLWYDEGEERNRGNFPPRFSGRQFPNYSSELNVNALELEDSALYLCASSPGLAGLAEFFGPGTRLTVL.

The chain employs TRBV28 and TRBJ1-1; D not certain. Germline values: CDR1 MDHEN, CDR2 SYDVKM. V was clipped by 1 base and J by 2 bases, with 8 bases between them. The CDR3 sequence is 14 residues long. The CDR3: CASSLLDGNTEAFF. The CDR3 nucleotides are TGTGCCAGCAGTTTATTAGACGGTAACACTGAAGCTTTCTTT.

The gene calls are TRBV18 and TRBJ1-1, with D possibly being TRBD1 (5 bases). Trimming cost V 0 bases and J 4 bases, with 9 bases left between them. Per germline, CDR1 KGHSH and CDR2 LQKENI. CDR3 size: 14 residues. CDR3 coding DNA: TGTGCCAGCTCACCACCGGGGGGTCCCACTGAAGCTTTCTTT. Amino acid sequence: CASSPPGGPTEAFF.

The rearrangement joins TRBV3-1 (or the pseudogene TRBV3-2) to TRBJ1-3; possibly TRBD1 for D (6 bases). With 4 bases removed from V and 2 bases from J, the gap between germline ends came to 21 bases. CDR3 size: 18 residues. Germline lookup yields CDR1 LGHDT and CDR2 YNNKEL (reference sequence). Here the CDR3 reads CASSPVGGPHGTGNTIYF. As DNA, the CDR3 is TGTGCCAGCAGCCCCGTGGGGGGCCCACACGGAACTGGAAACACCATATATTTT.

A note on this clone: Other DNA sequences in this sample translate to the same CDR3. CDR3 region: CASRERGSYNEQFF. The CDR3 region has the DNA TGTGCCAGCAGGGAGCGGGGCTCCTACAATGAGCAGTTCTTC. This rearrangement joins TRBV27 to TRBJ2-1; 7 bases map to TRBD2. The CDR3 has 14 residues. Trimming removed 6 bases from V and 0 bases from J; junction bases left unmatched: 2. Germline V lookup: CDR1 MNHEY, CDR2 SMNVEV (reference sequence).